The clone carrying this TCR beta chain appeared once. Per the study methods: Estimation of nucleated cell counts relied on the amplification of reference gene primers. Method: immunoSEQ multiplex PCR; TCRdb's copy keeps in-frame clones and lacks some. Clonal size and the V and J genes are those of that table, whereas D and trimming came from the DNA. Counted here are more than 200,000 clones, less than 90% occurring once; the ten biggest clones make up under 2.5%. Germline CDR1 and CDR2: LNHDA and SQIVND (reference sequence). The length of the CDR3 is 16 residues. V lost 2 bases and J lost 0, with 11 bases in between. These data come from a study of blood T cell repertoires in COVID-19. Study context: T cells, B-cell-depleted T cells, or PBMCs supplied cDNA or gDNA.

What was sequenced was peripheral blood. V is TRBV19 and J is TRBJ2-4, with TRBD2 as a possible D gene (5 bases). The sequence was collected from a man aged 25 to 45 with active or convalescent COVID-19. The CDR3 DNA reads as TGTGCCAGTAGTATAAGGGCAGGACTAGCCAAAAACATTCAGTACTTC. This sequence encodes CASSIRAGLAKNIQYF.